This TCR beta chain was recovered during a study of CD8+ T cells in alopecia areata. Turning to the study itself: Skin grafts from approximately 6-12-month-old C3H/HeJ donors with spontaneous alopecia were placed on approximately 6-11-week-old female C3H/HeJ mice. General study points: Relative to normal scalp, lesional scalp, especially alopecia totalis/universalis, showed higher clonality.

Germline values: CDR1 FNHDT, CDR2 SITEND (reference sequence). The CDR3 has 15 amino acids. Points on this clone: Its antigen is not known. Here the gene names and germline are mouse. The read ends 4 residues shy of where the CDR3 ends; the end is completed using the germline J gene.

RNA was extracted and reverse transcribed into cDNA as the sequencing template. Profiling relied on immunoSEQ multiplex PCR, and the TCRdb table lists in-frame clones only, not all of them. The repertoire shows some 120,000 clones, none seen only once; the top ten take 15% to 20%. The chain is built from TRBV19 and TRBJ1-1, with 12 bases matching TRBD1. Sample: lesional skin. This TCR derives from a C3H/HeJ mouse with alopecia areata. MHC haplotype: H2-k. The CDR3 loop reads CASSIKGQGAPEVFF. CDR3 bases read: TGTGCCAGCAGTATTAAGGGACAGGGGGCACCA.